These 20 T cell receptor beta chains share one sample of origin, sequenced in a study of cytomegalovirus exposure and HLA in healthy donors. Use of 60 Vbeta and 13 Jbeta primers characterized the PCR. The protocol was immunoSEQ multiplex PCR, while the TCRdb copy is restricted to in-frame clones and leaves out a portion. The sample lists about 64,000 clones; over 75% were seen once. Material: PBMCs. Receptor source: a female donor in good health and CMV-seronegative.

This clone was detected only once. The J gene is TRBJ2-1, the V gene TRBV5-4; 9 nucleotides agree with TRBD2. The CDR3 contains 15 residues. Germline CDR1 and CDR2: SGHNT and YYREEE (reference sequence). The trim removed 0 bases at V and 8 bases at J, leaving 6 bases unmatched. The CDR3 DNA sequence: TGTGCCAGCAGCTTGGGCGGGAGGGGGTCGTATGAGCAGTTCTTC. Protein sequence: CASSLGGRGSYEQFF.

This clone came up once. CDR3 bases: TGCAGCGTTGTCCCAACCCCCCCCCGGGGGGCCCTCCAAGAGACCCAGTACTTC. This sequence encodes CSVVPTPPRGALQETQYF. This chain joins TRBV29-1 and TRBJ2-5; possibly TRBD2 for D (7 bases). V was trimmed by 4 bases and J by 1 base, leaving 25 bases between them. The CDR3 has 18 amino acids. CDR1 is SQVTM, CDR2 ANQGSEA, per germline.

The J gene is TRBJ2-7, the V gene TRBV4-2; 9 nucleotides match TRBD2. Germline V gene sequence: CDR1 LGHNA, CDR2 YNFKEQ. Trimming at V came to 3 bases and at J to 7 bases, leaving 10 bases not matched to a gene. The CDR3 is 15 residues long. The CDR3 spells CASSQPGLAVLEQYF. CDR3 sequence (DNA): TGTGCCAGCAGCCAGCCGGGACTAGCCGTTTTGGAGCAGTACTTC.

This chain uses TRBV10-1 with TRBJ1-2; 12 bases fit TRBD1. CDR1 is WNHNN, CDR2 SYGVQD, per germline (reference sequence). V shed 6 bases, J shed 3 bases, and the junction held 2 bases outside the gene matches. CDR3 length: 14 amino acids. CDR3 sequence reads: CASRGQGADYGYTF. DNA of the CDR3: TGCGCCAGCAGGGGACAGGGGGCTGACTATGGCTACACCTTC.

This clone came up once. The CDR3 DNA follows: TGTGCCAGCAGCCCAGAGCGGGGGAGGAACACCGGGGAGCTGTTTTTT. It yields the protein CASSPERGRNTGELFF. V and J are TRBV9 and TRBJ2-2, with 8 nucleotides matching TRBD2. The CDR3 is made up of 16 amino acids. J was trimmed by 1 base and V by 4 bases; bases with no gene match: 6. CDR1 SGDLS and CDR2 YYNGEE come from the germline V gene.

This clone was seen once. This rearrangement joins TRBV19 to TRBJ1-4; D possibly corresponds to TRBD1 (5 bases). The V gene lost 3 bases and the J gene lost 3 bases, with 11 bases spanning the gap. CDR1 and CDR2 from the germline V gene are LNHDA and SQIVND (reference sequence). The CDR3 contains 15 residues. The CDR3 is CASSIHQGANEKLFF. Written as DNA, the CDR3 is TGTGCCAGTAGTATTCACCAGGGCGCTAATGAAAAACTGTTTTTT.

CDR3 amino acids: CAWSPGATNEKLFF. Here the CDR3 DNA reads TGTGCCTGGAGCCCGGGGGCAACTAATGAAAAACTGTTTTTT. V usage is TRBV30 and J usage is TRBJ1-4; a possible D gene is TRBD1 (5 bases). The germline gives CDR1 GTSNPN, CDR2 SVGIG (reference sequence). Deletions cut 3 bases from V and 0 bases from J, with 8 bases between. CDR3 length equals 14 residues.

The rearrangement links TRBV25-1 to TRBJ2-2, with TRBD1 matching 8 bases. J was trimmed by 7 bases and V by 1 base; bases with no gene match: 5. CDR1 and CDR2 from the germline V gene are MGHDK and SYGVNS. CDR3 length: 15 residues. The DNA of the CDR3 is TGTGCCAGCAGTGAATGGCAGGGGGCATACGGGGAGCTGTTTTTT. Its protein is CASSEWQGAYGELFF.

The CDR3 reads CASSLSAYEQYF. CDR3 bases: TGTGCCAGCAGCTTATCCGCCTACGAGCAGTACTTC. The rearrangement links TRBV7-9 to TRBJ2-7; D is uncertain. The germline V and J ends were trimmed by 2 bases and 2 bases, with 4 bases remaining between them. The CDR3 is 12 amino acids. The germline gives CDR1 SEHNR, CDR2 FQNEAQ (reference sequence). Full variable domain (remainder filled in from reference TRBV7-9 and TRBJ2-7): DTGVSQNPRHKITKRGQNVTFRCDPISEHNRLYWYRQTLGQGPEFLTYFQNEAQLEKSRLLSDRFSAERPKGSFSTLEIQRTEQGDSAMYLCASSLSAYEQYFGPGTRLTVT.

This sequence joins TRBV7-3 and TRBJ1-1; D is undetermined. CDR3 length: 15 residues. Germline V gene sequence: CDR1 SGHTA, CDR2 FQGTGA. Trimming left V 1 base short and J 0 bases short, with 9 bases between. CDR3 amino acids: CASSLSRGMNTEAFF. The CDR3 DNA reads as TGTGCCAGCAGCTTAAGTCGGGGAATGAACACTGAAGCTTTCTTT.

V usage is TRBV2 and J usage is TRBJ1-5; 8 positions agree with TRBD1. The CDR3 length is 14 residues. Germline lookup yields CDR1 SNHLY and CDR2 FYNNEI. V gave up 8 bases and J gave up 2 bases; unmatched junction bases: 5. Written as DNA, the CDR3 is TGTGCCAGCCGACAGGGGAACGGCAATCAGCCCCAGCATTTT. This codes for CASRQGNGNQPQHF.

CDR3 amino acids: CASSSRPGTGDQPQHF. CDR3 nucleotides: TGTGCCAGCAGCTCACGACCAGGGACAGGGGATCAGCCCCAGCATTTT. The genes are TRBV7-3 and TRBJ1-5, with 10 nucleotides matching TRBD1. Germline CDR1 reads SGHTA; CDR2 reads FQGTGA. The CDR3 runs to 16 residues. After removal of 4 bases from V and 5 bases from J, the junction contained 8 bases not matched to a gene.

The rearrangement links TRBV7-2 to TRBJ2-5; 9 positions match TRBD2. Germline-derived CDR1 and CDR2 are SGHTA and FQGNSA. CDR3 length: 14 amino acids. The V segment lost 6 bases and the J segment 3 bases; nucleotides outside the gene matches: 5. The chain's CDR3 is CASSASGTKETQYF. CDR3 bases: TGTGCCAGCAGTGCTAGCGGGACCAAAGAGACCCAGTACTTC.

V gene TRBV7-2 combines with J gene TRBJ2-2; tentatively, D is TRBD1 (6 bases). Looked up from germline, CDR1 is SGHTA and CDR2 is FQGNSA. This CDR3 contains 16 residues. V was clipped by 3 bases and J by 4 bases, with 15 bases between them. The CDR3 is CASSFDVGQITGELFF. The DNA of the CDR3 is TGTGCCAGCAGCTTCGACGTCGGACAGATCACCGGGGAGCTGTTTTTT.

This clone was counted a single time. This chain links TRBV19 with TRBJ1-5; no clear D. The V gene lost 7 bases and the J gene lost 2 bases, with 24 bases spanning the gap. This CDR3 contains 18 residues. The V gene's germline CDR1 is LNHDA and CDR2 SQIVND (reference sequence). The CDR3 DNA reads as TGTGCCAGTACACCCCCGGCTTACCGGGGAATGGGCAATCAGCCCCAGCATTTT. It translates to CASTPPAYRGMGNQPQHF.

The V and J genes are TRBV5-4 and TRBJ2-3; TRBD2 agrees at 9 bases. The germline CDR1 and CDR2 sequences are SGHNT and YYREEE (reference sequence). V shed 4 bases and J 3 bases; nucleotides not matched to a gene: 9. The CDR3 consists of 16 residues. The CDR3 is CASSPGRREGTDTQYF. CDR3 coding DNA: TGTGCCAGCAGCCCGGGGCGGCGGGAGGGAACAGATACGCAGTATTTT. The variable domain in full, completed from reference TRBV5-4 and TRBJ2-3, reads ETGVTQSPTHLIKTRGQQVTLRCSSQSGHNTVSWYQQALGQGPQFIFQYYREEENGRGNFPPRFSGLQFPNYSSELNVNALELDDSALYLCASSPGRREGTDTQYFGPGTRLTVL.

The chain is built from TRBV11-1 and TRBJ2-5; tentative D call: TRBD2 (6 bases). Trimming took off 2 bases at V and 4 bases at J, with 17 bases between the two ends. The CDR3 totals 16 residues. Germline assignment: CDR1 SGHAT and CDR2 FQDESV (reference sequence). This CDR3 reads CASSLLPTGVAETQYF. CDR3 DNA sequence: TGTGCCAGCAGCTTATTACCTACGGGGGTCGCAGAGACCCAGTACTTC. Full variable domain (remainder filled in from reference TRBV11-1 and TRBJ2-5): EAEVAQSPRYKITEKSQAVAFWCDPISGHATLYWYRQILGQGPELLVQFQDESVVDDSQLPKDRFSAERLKGVDSTLKIQPAELGDSAMYLCASSLLPTGVAETQYFGPGTRLLVL.

The J gene is TRBJ1-1, the V gene TRBV6-5, with D unclear. V dropped 0 bases and J dropped 5 bases, with 7 bases sitting between them. CDR3 length: 13 amino acids. Germline values: CDR1 MNHEY, CDR2 SVGAGI. The CDR3 region has the DNA TGTGCCAGCAGTTACTCGGGCAGTACTGAAGCTTTCTTT. Its protein is CASSYSGSTEAFF.

The chain combines TRBV27 with TRBJ2-7; TRBD2 matches at 7 bases. With 6 bases clipped from V and 1 base from J, the junction kept 12 bases outside the gene matches. Germline V gene sequence: CDR1 MNHEY, CDR2 SMNVEV (reference sequence). CDR3 length equals 16 residues. CDR3 in amino acids: CASRFRPSGPSYEQYF. Here the CDR3 DNA reads TGTGCCAGCAGATTTCGCCCTAGCGGCCCATCCTACGAGCAGTACTTC.

V usage is TRBV27 and J usage is TRBJ2-1; 7 nucleotides align to TRBD2. V shed 7 bases and J 3 bases; nucleotides not matched to a gene: 6. The CDR3 runs 14 residues. Germline V lookup: CDR1 MNHEY, CDR2 SMNVEV (reference sequence). The CDR3 reads CASKRDGSYNEQFF. In nucleotides, the CDR3 is TGTGCCAGCAAGCGGGACGGAAGCTACAATGAGCAGTTCTTC.